This T cell receptor (beta chain) was profiled in a study of blood T cell repertoires in COVID-19. Study-level information: Material from acute and convalescent COVID-19 was sourced from the United States, Italy and Spain.

Participants were aged about 18 to 95 years, lived in roughly 25 US areas, and enrolled virtually. The study assigned cohorts using participant-reported clinical history. The V gene end was trimmed by 3 bases and the J gene end by 1 base; junction bases not matched to a gene: 6. The CDR3 is 15 amino acids. Per the germline V gene, CDR1 is DFQATT and CDR2 is SNEGSKA (reference sequence). In the source study's methods: Reference gene primer amplification yielded estimated nucleated cell counts. The method was immunoSEQ multiplex PCR; TCRdb's version includes in-frame clones alone and lacks a portion of them. Clone size and V and J calls were adopted from that table, with D and trimming inferred from the DNA. Of about 250,000 clones listed, around 90% were seen once; the top ten hold around 3%.

The specimen was PBMCs or T cells enriched from blood (not recorded which). V usage is TRBV20-1 and J usage is TRBJ1-2, with 9 positions matching TRBD1. The sequence came from a woman aged 45-65 years who had recovered from COVID-19. CDR3 sequence: CSASLQGADNYGYTF. Written as DNA, the CDR3 is TGCAGTGCTAGTCTACAGGGGGCCGATAACTATGGCTACACCTTC.